This is a list of T cell receptor beta chains from one sample in a study of T cell repertoires in cytomegalovirus infection. Which antigens these TCRs recognize remains unknown. TCRdb re-analysed the reads in MiXCR, keeping a single row per CDR3 protein. The sample carries 400,000 to 600,000 distinct CDR3 sequences, approximately 46% recorded once. The input for sequencing was cultured PBMCs, taken from culture after CMV antigen stimulation. These receptors were obtained from a human donor in good health (CMV status not recorded). Some clones in this sample may be carry-over from other donors' samples. CDR3s include the opening cysteine and the closing phenylalanine or tryptophan. The order of the fields is D gene, V gene, J gene, clone size, CDR3 DNA, CDR3 protein. The D gene is left open where the match is weak. Size is omitted from some rows. Given values are once, few, many or a class for expanded clones.

-	TRBV15	TRBJ2-1	-	TGTGCCACCAGCAGAGGGGGGGCGCAGGTCTACAATGAGCAGTTCTTC	CATSRGGAQVYNEQFF
-	TRBV6-1	TRBJ1-2	-	TGTGCCAGCAGTAATGGCGAGGCAGGGACGACCTATGGCTACACCTTC	CASSNGEAGTTYGYTF
-	TRBV19	TRBJ2-5	-	TGTGCCAGTAGAATGAAGCCTTGGGAGACCCAGTACTTC	CASRMKPWETQYF
TRBD2	TRBV18	TRBJ2-2	few	TGTGCCAGCTCCGACCGGTTGGCTAGCGGGACGAACACCGGGGAGCTGTTTTTT	CASSDRLASGTNTGELFF
TRBD2	TRBV7-4	TRBJ2-5	-	TGTGCCAGCAGCGAGACGTCATCTGGACTAGTAATGGAGACCCAGTACTTC	CASSETSSGLVMETQYF
-	TRBV7-2	TRBJ2-3	-	TGTGCCAGCAGCCCTATTCTAAGCACAGATACGCAGTATTTT	CASSPILSTDTQYF
TRBD2	TRBV7-9	TRBJ2-5	-	TGTGCCAGCAGCTCGGGACTAGCGGACCCAGAGACCCAGTACTTC	CASSSGLADPETQYF
-	TRBV20-1	TRBJ1-2	-	TGCAGTGCTAGCGTTGCGTCGTATGGCTACACCTTC	CSASVASYGYTF
-	TRBV5-6	TRBJ2-4	once	TGTGCCAGCAGCCAAACAGGGCTAGCCAAAAACATTCAGTACTTC	CASSQTGLAKNIQYF
TRBD1	TRBV4-1	TRBJ1-2	few	TGCGCCAGCAGCCCAACGGGACAGGAACTCAACTATGGCTACACCTTC	CASSPTGQELNYGYTF
-	TRBV2	TRBJ2-7	few	TGTGCCAGCAGTGAATCAGGGGATCCCTACGAGCAGTACTTC	CASSESGDPYEQYF
-	TRBV7-8	TRBJ1-6	-	TGTGCCAGCAGCTCCACCCTTGGGGGTTCACCCCTCCACTTT	CASSSTLGGSPLHF
-	TRBV7-2	TRBJ2-7	-	TGTGCCAGCACCGACGAACCCAGCTCCTACGAGCAGTACTTC	CASTDEPSSYEQYF
-	TRBV19	TRBJ1-1	few	TGTGCCAGTAGTACCTATGACAAGAACACTGAAGCTTTCTTT	CASSTYDKNTEAFF
-	TRBV7-2	TRBJ1-1	-	TGTGCCAGCAGCTTAGACAGTCTAATCACTGAAGCTTTCTTT	CASSLDSLITEAFF
-	TRBV12-3/TRBV12-4	TRBJ1-5	few	TGTGCCAGCAGTTTATCGGGTTGGGGGACCAATCAGCCCCAGCATTTT	CASSLSGWGTNQPQHF
-	TRBV7-2	TRBJ2-3	-	TGTGCCAGCAGCTTTAGCGGAGTCGCAGATACGCAGTATTTT	CASSFSGVADTQYF
-	TRBV14	TRBJ1-1	-	TGTGCCAGCAGCCAACCGGTAAGGACAGAGGCTCGGGCTGAAGCTTTCTTT	CASSQPVRTEARAEAFF
-	TRBV4-1	TRBJ2-2	-	TGCGCCAGCAGCCCTGAGCGGGACACCGGGGAGCTGTTTTTT	CASSPERDTGELFF
TRBD1	TRBV7-2	TRBJ1-2	many	TGTGCCAGCAGCTTGGGACAGGGGGGGTATGGCTACACCTTC	CASSLGQGGYGYTF
-	TRBV6-1	TRBJ2-1	few	TGTGCCAGCAGTCCCGCTTGGGGCTTGGGCTCCTACAATGAGCAGTTCTTC	CASSPAWGLGSYNEQFF
TRBD1	TRBV12-3/TRBV12-4	TRBJ2-5	few	TGTGCCAGCAGCACGGGACAGAAAGAGACCCAGTACTTC	CASSTGQKETQYF